This T cell receptor (beta chain) was observed in a study of T cell responses to AZD1222 COVID-19 vaccine. The CDR3 contains 15 residues. The V gene's germline CDR1 is SEHNR and CDR2 FQNEAQ (reference sequence). V was trimmed by 2 bases and J by 6 bases, leaving 17 bases between them. Study-level results: Mostly white British, mostly female donors; authors suggested clonal diversity may be underestimated. Unmutated variant regions are reportedly targeted by nearly half of spike-specific TCRs. Without day 14 samples, only post-peak T cell repertoires were studied. With dominance at 160-218 and 743-854, vaccine-associated CD4 TCRs spanned spike.

Of note for this clone: Its specificity is not known.

Assay used: immunoSEQ multiplex PCR; TCRdb lists only in-frame clones, some missing. The sample gives 110,000 to 150,000 clones, roughly 90% of which show up once; about 3.2% is in the top ten. The genes are TRBV7-9 and TRBJ2-7; possibly TRBD1 or TRBD2 for D (5 bases each). The sequencing used peripheral blood, collected on day 0 of AZD1222 vaccination. This receptor was taken from an adult in good health. The CDR3, as DNA: TGTGCCAGCAGCTTAACCGGGACGACGCATAGCGAGCAGTACTTC. Translating gives CASSLTGTTHSEQYF.